The entry below gives a single T cell receptor beta chain sequence along with its context. This sample was included in a study of blood T cell repertoires in COVID-19. The overall study: From the United States, Italy and Spain came samples of acute and convalescent COVID-19. T cells, B-cell-depleted T cells, or PBMCs provided the cDNA or gDNA that served as material.

In the authors' workflow: Cell counts per sample came from amplifying reference gene primers. Sequencing used immunoSEQ multiplex PCR; TCRdb keeps in-frame clones, though not all of them. For V, J and clone size, that table is used; D and trimming come from the DNA. The sample shows fewer than 200,000 clones, 70% to 90% of them seen only once. The CDR3 is 16 residues long. Trimming at V came to 4 bases and at J to 1 base, leaving 7 bases not matched to a gene. Germline loops: CDR1 SGHDN, CDR2 FVKESK. The sample comprised peripheral blood. V gene TRBV14 combines with J gene TRBJ2-3; 8 nucleotides match TRBD2. This sequence was found in a man in his forties with active or convalescent COVID-19. CDR3 sequence (DNA): TGTGCCAGCAGCCCTGTCGGGGGGGCCCGCACAGATACGCAGTATTTT. Translated: CASSPVGGARTDTQYF.